This passage covers 32 T cell receptor beta chains from one sample sequenced in a study of brain T cells in children with intractable seizures (TCRdb year 2021). Sample time point, as interpreted from the label and publication: resected brain tissue, or blood drawn just prior to surgery. Receptors were amplified or captured by the immunoSEQ multiplex PCR assay. TCRdb took over this immuneACCESS table, retaining in-frame rearrangements with V and J assigned. Such tables are incomplete; in checked studies, under half of the missing clones stem from an unresolved V gene, and the remainder is unexplained. The sample table shows approximately 110,000 clones, and 90% to 95% are seen once. The ten largest clones represent around 4% of the sample. The specimen was peripheral blood, collected at surgery. These receptors were collected from a boy under two years old with hemimegalencephaly and intractable seizures.

The chain links TRBV5-1 to TRBJ2-5; D remains unclear. Germline V gene data show CDR1 as SGHRS and CDR2 as YFSETQ. V was cut by 4 bases and J by 2 bases, with 6 bases left in between. This CDR3 contains 12 residues. This CDR3 reads CASSRPQETQYF. Written as DNA, the CDR3 is TGCGCCAGCAGCCGACCACAAGAGACCCAGTACTTC.

The chain is built from TRBV19 and TRBJ2-6; 10 nucleotides match TRBD2. CDR1 is LNHDA, CDR2 SQIVND, per germline (reference sequence). The trim removed 1 base at V and 4 bases at J, leaving 7 bases unmatched. There are 18 residues in the CDR3. The CDR3 loop is CASSIGLAGASGANVLTF. CDR3 sequence (DNA): TGTGCCAGTAGTATAGGGCTAGCGGGAGCGAGCGGGGCCAACGTCCTGACTTTC. The full variable domain, its missing parts supplied by reference TRBV19 and TRBJ2-6, is DGGITQSPKYLFRKEGQNVTLSCEQNLNHDAMYWYRQDPGQGLRLIYYSQIVNDFQKGDIAEGYSVSREKKESFPLTVTSAQKNPTAFYLCASSIGLAGASGANVLTFGAGSRLTVL.

CDR3 bases: TGTGCCAGCAGCCGCCAAGACGGAGGGGGTCATGAAAAACTGTTTTTT. This encodes CASSRQDGGGHEKLFF. The chain uses TRBV27 and TRBJ1-4, with a possible D match to TRBD1 (6 bases). The CDR3 consists of 16 residues. V was cut by 6 bases and J by 6 bases, with 20 bases left in between. Germline loops: CDR1 MNHEY, CDR2 SMNVEV (reference sequence).

The chain employs TRBV7-9 and TRBJ1-6; no reliable D call. The CDR3 has 16 amino acids. Germline CDR1 is SEHNR and CDR2 is FQNEAQ (reference sequence). V was pared by 7 bases and J by 4 bases, with 17 bases between. The CDR3 coding sequence is TGTGCCAGCACCCTTGCGGGTTGGGGATATAATTCACCCCTCCACTTT. Translated, it gives CASTLAGWGYNSPLHF.

The rearrangement joins TRBV11-3 to TRBJ1-2, with D unclear. Trimming took off 1 base at V and 6 bases at J, with 6 bases between the two ends. This CDR3 region has 12 residues. Germline V gives CDR1 SGHNT, CDR2 YENEEA. The CDR3 DNA reads TGTGCCAGCAGCTTAGCTGGGAATGGCTACACCTTC. This codes for CASSLAGNGYTF.

A few counts support this clone. The sample holds other DNA sequences that translate to the same CDR3. The chain uses TRBV5-4 and TRBJ2-7; D is unclear. This CDR3 is 11 amino acids long. Trimming cost V 0 bases and J 4 bases, with 2 bases left between them. Germline lookup yields CDR1 SGHNT and CDR2 YYREEE (reference sequence). CDR3 DNA: TGTGCCAGCAGCTTGGGGTACGAGCAGTACTTC. Translating gives CASSLGYEQYF.

This clone has a single count. The J gene is TRBJ2-1, the V gene TRBV9; 10 positions match TRBD2. This CDR3 has 15 amino acids. Germline trimming cut 3 bases from V and 4 bases from J; bases unmatched to any gene: 4. Germline CDR1 and CDR2: SGDLS and YYNGEE. For the CDR3, the DNA is TGTGCCAGCAGCGAGACTAGCGGGCCTTACAATGAGCAGTTCTTC. Translated, it gives CASSETSGPYNEQFF.

V and J are TRBV4-1 and TRBJ1-6, with TRBD1 matching 8 bases. Germline values: CDR1 MGHRA, CDR2 YSYEKL. V trimming: 1 base; J trimming: 7 bases; junction bases outside the gene matches: 0. The CDR3 loop spans 14 amino acids. The DNA of the CDR3 is TGCGCCAGCAGCCAAGGACAGGGGAATTCACCCCTCCACTTT. The encoded protein is CASSQGQGNSPLHF.

The chain couples TRBV12-5 to TRBJ2-6; the D is unclear. Trimming left V 7 bases short and J 2 bases short, with 6 bases between. Germline CDR1 is LGHNT and CDR2 is FRNRAP. This CDR3 region has 13 residues. DNA for the CDR3: TGTGCTAGTGAGAGGACTGGGGCCAACGTCCTGACTTTC. Protein product: CASERTGANVLTF.

This chain joins TRBV7-9 and TRBJ2-1; no reliable D call. The CDR3 runs to 13 residues. The V gene lost 3 bases and the J gene lost 5 bases, with 8 bases spanning the gap. The germline V gene encodes CDR1 SEHNR and CDR2 FQNEAQ (reference sequence). The CDR3 reads CASSFGPHNEQFF. The CDR3 DNA follows: TGTGCCAGCAGCTTCGGGCCCCACAATGAGCAGTTCTTC. Full variable domain (outside the CDR3, taken from reference TRBV7-9 and TRBJ2-1): DTGVSQNPRHKITKRGQNVTFRCDPISEHNRLYWYRQTLGQGPEFLTYFQNEAQLEKSRLLSDRFSAERPKGSFSTLEIQRTEQGDSAMYLCASSFGPHNEQFFGPGTRLTVL.

The rearrangement uses TRBV7-8 and TRBJ2-3; no firm D call. Between the trimmed V and J ends, which lost 5 bases and 7 bases, there was a span of 10 bases. Germline V CDR1 and CDR2: SGHVS, FQNEAQ. The CDR3 spans 12 residues. CDR3 amino acids: CASSLSSYTQYF. CDR3 coding DNA: TGTGCCAGCAGCCTTAGCTCGTATACGCAGTATTTT.

The J gene is TRBJ2-7, the V gene TRBV4-2, with TRBD2 matching over 8 bases. Germline CDR1 reads LGHNA; CDR2 reads YNFKEQ. The CDR3 runs 16 residues. Unmatched junction bases numbered 9, after V lost 4 bases and J lost 1 base. CDR3 residues: CASSLSIPSGSYEQYF. CDR3 DNA sequence: TGTGCCAGCAGCCTCTCCATTCCTAGCGGGTCCTACGAGCAGTACTTC.

J is TRBJ2-1 and V is TRBV13; 7 bases align to TRBD1. The CDR3 totals 17 residues. CDR1 PRHDT and CDR2 FYEKMQ come from the germline V gene (reference sequence). V shed 3 bases and J 0 bases; nucleotides not matched to a gene: 8. The CDR3 loop is CASSFPAGGGSYNEQFF. The CDR3 DNA reads TGTGCCAGCAGCTTCCCCGCAGGGGGTGGCTCCTACAATGAGCAGTTCTTC.

The rearrangement links TRBV5-4 to TRBJ2-7, with D possibly matching TRBD2 (7 bases). Trimming shortened V by 4 bases and J by 0 bases, and 17 bases separated the two germline ends. The CDR3 sequence is 16 residues long. CDR1 SGHNT and CDR2 YYREEE come from the germline V gene (reference sequence). For the CDR3, the DNA is TGTGCCAGCAGCCACACAGGGAGGGGTCTCTCCTACGAGCAGTACTTC. This gives the protein CASSHTGRGLSYEQYF. The variable domain in full, with the rest retrieved from reference TRBV5-4 and TRBJ2-7, is ETGVTQSPTHLIKTRGQQVTLRCSSQSGHNTVSWYQQALGQGPQFIFQYYREEENGRGNFPPRFSGLQFPNYSSELNVNALELDDSALYLCASSHTGRGLSYEQYFGPGTRLTVT.

This clone appeared once. J is TRBJ1-5 and V is TRBV19; D may be TRBD1 (6 bases). Deletions cut 8 bases from V and 6 bases from J, with 20 bases between. The V gene's germline CDR1 is LNHDA and CDR2 SQIVND (reference sequence). The CDR3 contains 15 residues. Here the CDR3 DNA reads TGTGCCAGTCGGACAGAGGGCCTATTTAGTCAGCCCCAGCATTTT. Protein product: CASRTEGLFSQPQHF.

This sequence joins TRBV27 and TRBJ1-1; maybe TRBD1 (6 bases). Looked up from germline, CDR1 is MNHEY and CDR2 is SMNVEV (reference sequence). This CDR3 has 13 amino acids. V lost 7 bases to trimming and J lost 9 bases, with 18 bases between them. The CDR3 DNA follows: TGTGCCAGCAAGGCAGGGGCCGCAGGGAAAGCTTTCTTT. Translation gives CASKAGAAGKAFF.

The rearrangement uses TRBV15 and TRBJ1-2; 8 bases map to TRBD1. V shed 5 bases, J shed 4 bases, and the junction held 9 bases outside the gene matches. The germline V gene encodes CDR1 LNHNV and CDR2 YYDKDF (reference sequence). This CDR3 comprises 15 residues. The CDR3 sequence is CATSLQGARPYGYTF. CDR3 nucleotide sequence: TGTGCCACCAGCCTGCAGGGGGCGCGGCCCTATGGCTACACCTTC.

Worth noting for this clone: Other DNA sequences of this sample code for an identical CDR3. This chain connects TRBV28 to TRBJ1-2; D is unclear. Trimming left V 6 bases short and J 3 bases short, with 11 bases between. The CDR3 runs 13 residues. CDR1 and CDR2 (germline): MDHEN, SYDVKM. DNA of the CDR3: TGTGCCAGCAGCCTTGGAGGAGACTATGGCTACACCTTC. Its protein is CASSLGGDYGYTF.

The chain uses TRBV27 and TRBJ2-1, with D unresolved. With 3 bases removed from V and 6 bases from J, the gap between germline ends came to 9 bases. Per the germline V gene, CDR1 is MNHEY and CDR2 is SMNVEV (reference sequence). CDR3 size: 13 residues. CDR3 amino acids: CASSFFLGNEQFF. The CDR3 region has the DNA TGTGCCAGCAGTTTCTTCCTGGGCAATGAGCAGTTCTTC.

This rearrangement joins TRBV5-8 to TRBJ1-5, with D unclear. Deletions cut 4 bases from V and 0 bases from J, with 11 bases between. CDR1 is SGHTS and CDR2 is YDEGEE in the germline V gene. This CDR3 is built from 15 residues. CDR3 DNA sequence: TGTGCCAGCAGCCCCCCTCTCTATAGCAATCAGCCCCAGCATTTT. Translation gives CASSPPLYSNQPQHF.

This chain uses TRBV6-5 with TRBJ1-1, with TRBD1 as a possible D gene (5 bases). The germline V gene has CDR1 MNHEY and CDR2 SVGAGI. The CDR3 extends over 14 amino acids. V was pared by 0 bases and J by 5 bases, with 10 bases between. CDR3 sequence: CASSYSSRGTEAFF. CDR3 nucleotides: TGTGCCAGCAGTTACTCCTCACGGGGGACTGAAGCTTTCTTT.

The chain recombines TRBV27 with TRBJ2-1, with D possibly matching TRBD2 (6 bases). V lost 6 bases and J 5 bases, leaving 23 bases between the germline ends. CDR1 is MNHEY and CDR2 is SMNVEV in the germline V gene (reference sequence). The CDR3 is made up of 17 amino acids. The CDR3 is CASRNLYEGRSDNEQFF. CDR3 nucleotide sequence: TGTGCCAGCAGAAACCTTTATGAGGGGAGGTCCGACAATGAGCAGTTCTTC.

The chain uses TRBV19 and TRBJ1-1; 8 bases fit TRBD1. Losses at the gene ends were 6 bases for V and 0 bases for J; bases not matched to a gene: 18. The CDR3 is 19 amino acids. The germline gives CDR1 LNHDA, CDR2 SQIVND (reference sequence). CDR3 sequence: CASSSSPGGAHNLNTEAFF. CDR3 DNA: TGTGCCAGTAGCTCCTCCCCAGGGGGCGCCCATAATTTGAACACTGAAGCTTTCTTT.

The gene calls are TRBV10-2 and TRBJ2-6; 11 nucleotides agree with TRBD1. This CDR3 is built from 16 residues. Germline V gene data show CDR1 as WSHSY and CDR2 as SAAADI. V lost 8 bases, J lost 2 bases, and 5 bases stayed unmatched. The CDR3 nucleotides read TGCGCCAGCGGGGGACAGGGGGTTACTGGGGCCAACGTCCTGACTTTC. Translated, it gives CASGGQGVTGANVLTF.

The chain uses TRBV7-8 and TRBJ1-1, with D perhaps matching TRBD1 (6 bases). V lost 4 bases and J lost 4, with 19 bases in between. Germline CDR1 is SGHVS and CDR2 is FQNEAQ. This CDR3 is 16 amino acids long. The CDR3 loop reads CASSSPGAAAVTEAFF. The CDR3 DNA is TGTGCCAGCAGCTCCCCGGGGGCGGCTGCGGTCACTGAAGCTTTCTTT.

This chain links TRBV2 with TRBJ2-1; D ambiguous. The V end lost 7 bases, the J end lost 0 bases, and 13 bases lay between the germline ends. From germline, CDR1 is SNHLY and CDR2 FYNNEI. The CDR3 consists of 15 residues. The CDR3, as DNA: TGTGCCAGCAAATCTTTAGTTTCCTCCTACAATGAGCAGTTCTTC. Its translation is CASKSLVSSYNEQFF.

This CDR3 reads CASSLASLTQYF. The CDR3 DNA follows: TGTGCCAGCAGCTTAGCGAGTCTTACGCAGTATTTT. The J gene is TRBJ2-3, the V gene TRBV11-2; unclear D gene. Per germline, CDR1 SGHAT and CDR2 FQNNGV. The CDR3 has 12 residues. V was cut by 1 base and J by 8 bases, with 7 bases left in between.

Written as DNA, the CDR3 is TGTGCCAGCAGTTACGGGGTAACCCCCTCCTACGAGCAGTACTTC. As protein: CASSYGVTPSYEQYF. The V and J genes are TRBV6-2 or TRBV6-3 and TRBJ2-7; unclear D gene. Germline V lookup: CDR1 MNHEY, CDR2 SVGEGT. The CDR3 has 15 amino acids. With 2 bases removed from V and 0 bases from J, the gap between germline ends came to 11 bases.

This sequence joins TRBV7-9 and TRBJ2-7; a possible D gene is TRBD1 (6 bases). The CDR3 contains 15 residues. Trimming left V 3 bases short and J 5 bases short, with 17 bases between. The germline V gene encodes CDR1 SEHNR and CDR2 FQNEAQ (reference sequence). The CDR3 DNA reads as TGTGCCAGCAGCTTGGTTCTACAGGGCATCAACGAGCAGTACTTC. Amino acids: CASSLVLQGINEQYF.

The V and J genes are TRBV28 and TRBJ1-4; D is perhaps TRBD1 (6 bases). V was cut by 2 bases and J by 8 bases, with 12 bases left in between. Germline V gives CDR1 MDHEN, CDR2 SYDVKM. The CDR3 spans 14 residues. In nucleotides, the CDR3 is TGTGCCAGCAGTTTACAGGGGCGAGGGGAAAAACTGTTTTTT. This encodes CASSLQGRGEKLFF. Together with reference TRBV28 and TRBJ1-4, the CDR3 gives the full variable domain: DVKVTQSSRYLVKRTGEKVFLECVQDMDHENMFWYRQDPGLGLRLIYFSYDVKMKEKGDIPEGYSVSREKKERFSLILESASTNQTSMYLCASSLQGRGEKLFFGSGTQLSVL.

The chain has TRBV14 and TRBJ1-4; no definite D call. Germline CDR1 SGHDN, CDR2 FVKESK. V was trimmed by 1 base and J by 8 bases, leaving 14 bases between them. This CDR3 has 15 residues. The CDR3 sequence: CASSQVGGWAEKLFF. The CDR3 region has the DNA TGTGCCAGCAGCCAAGTGGGAGGGTGGGCGGAAAAACTGTTTTTT.

The chain uses TRBV7-9 and TRBJ1-6; 9 bases are a match to TRBD1. Trimming removed 2 bases from V and 7 bases from J; junction bases left unmatched: 3. The CDR3 is 15 amino acids. The germline V gene has CDR1 SEHNR and CDR2 FQNEAQ (reference sequence). In DNA form, the CDR3 reads TGTGCCAGCAGCTTAAACAGGGGGCCAAATTCACCCCTCCACTTT. This encodes CASSLNRGPNSPLHF.